The 8 T cell receptor beta chains in this list originate from one sample, sequenced in a study of beta chain features in type 1 diabetes. Overall study findings and caveats: Type 1 diabetes patients had TCRB CDR3s that were shorter (moderately but significantly so) in all four CD4+ subsets.

The isolated RNA, all of it, was reverse transcribed, so expressed TCRB transcripts were what got sequenced. The table came from immunoSEQ multiplex PCR; TCRdb's copy has only in-frame clones and leaves some out. The top ten hold 0.022% of the sample, which has some 700,000 clones, 13% seen once. No antigen is known for these receptors. The sequenced material came from naive CD4+ T cells from blood. The origin of the receptors is a man younger than 35 with type 1 diabetes.

The rearrangement uses TRBV29-1 and TRBJ1-1; 10 bases map to TRBD1. CDR3 size: 12 residues. Trimming took 6 bases from V and 6 from J; bases not matched to a gene: 4. The germline V gene has CDR1 SQVTM and CDR2 ANQGSEA. CDR3 region: CSVRGQGAEAFF. For the CDR3, the DNA is TGCAGCGTGAGAGGACAGGGGGCTGAAGCTTTCTTT.

This clone was picked up a small number of times. The chain joins TRBV5-1 to TRBJ1-1, with 8 positions matching TRBD1. After removal of 4 bases from V and 3 bases from J, the junction contained 17 bases not matched to a gene. The length of the CDR3 is 18 residues. Germline V CDR1 and CDR2: SGHRS, YFSETQ. The CDR3 protein is CASSTPFGQGARDTEAFF. In nucleotides, the CDR3 is TGCGCCAGCAGCACCCCTTTCGGACAGGGAGCCAGGGACACTGAAGCTTTCTTT. Full variable domain (remainder filled in from reference TRBV5-1 and TRBJ1-1): KAGVTQTPRYLIKTRGQQVTLSCSPISGHRSVSWYQQTPGQGLQFLFEYFSETQRNKGNFPGRFSGRQFSNSRSEMNVSTLELGDSALYLCASSTPFGQGARDTEAFFGQGTRLTVV.

The chain joins TRBV25-1 to TRBJ2-5; tentative D call: TRBD2 (6 bases). The CDR3 runs to 13 residues. Germline CDR1 reads MGHDK; CDR2 reads SYGVNS. Trimming cost V 6 bases and J 2 bases, with 10 bases left between them. This CDR3 is CASSAGPQETQYF. For the CDR3, the DNA is TGTGCCAGCAGCGCGGGACCGCAAGAGACCCAGTACTTC.

The chain uses TRBV2 and TRBJ2-1; the match to TRBD1 covers 7 bases. Trimming removed 6 bases from V and 0 bases from J; junction bases left unmatched: 5. Germline V CDR1 and CDR2: SNHLY, FYNNEI. The CDR3 consists of 15 residues. CDR3 DNA: TGTGCCAGCAGGGGACAGCGAAGCTCCTACAATGAGCAGTTCTTC. Protein product: CASRGQRSSYNEQFF.

V and J are TRBV19 and TRBJ2-2; D remains unclear. This CDR3 has 13 residues. In germline, CDR1 is LNHDA, CDR2 SQIVND (reference sequence). V lost 6 bases, J lost 6 bases, and 11 bases lay in between. The CDR3 is CASSPVDAGELFF. CDR3 DNA: TGTGCCAGTAGCCCGGTGGACGCCGGGGAGCTGTTTTTT.

The chain employs TRBV7-9 and TRBJ2-5, with 7 bases lining up with TRBD1. The germline V gene has CDR1 SEHNR and CDR2 FQNEAQ (reference sequence). V trimming: 2 bases; J trimming: 8 bases; junction bases outside the gene matches: 11. The length of the CDR3 is 15 residues. CDR3 bases: TGTGCCAGCAGCTTAATCGCAGGGGCAGGGGGAACCCAGTACTTC. This gives the protein CASSLIAGAGGTQYF.

The chain uses TRBV27 and TRBJ1-5; TRBD1 matches at 8 bases. Germline V gives CDR1 MNHEY, CDR2 SMNVEV (reference sequence). This CDR3 comprises 15 residues. V was pared by 6 bases and J by 2 bases, with 6 bases of the junction left unmatched. CDR3: CASRRTGMGNQPQHF. The CDR3 DNA sequence: TGTGCCAGCAGGCGGACAGGGATGGGCAATCAGCCCCAGCATTTT.

This clone was seen only a few times. The chain recombines TRBV15 with TRBJ1-1; 9 bases map to TRBD1. Trimming cost V 3 bases and J 1 base; bases outside gene matches: 3. The germline CDR1 and CDR2 sequences are LNHNV and YYDKDF (reference sequence). The CDR3 contains 15 residues. CDR3 region: CATSRGQGGNTEAFF. The CDR3 DNA reads as TGTGCCACCAGCAGGGGACAGGGAGGGAACACTGAAGCTTTCTTT. The whole variable domain, filled in from reference TRBV15 and TRBJ1-1, reads DAMVIQNPRYQVTQFGKPVTLSCSQTLNHNVMYWYQQKSSQAPKLLFHYYDKDFNNEADTPDNFQSRRPNTSFCFLDIRSPGLGDTAMYLCATSRGQGGNTEAFFGQGTRLTVV.